This paragraph reports one T cell receptor (beta chain). Its antigen is still unknown. Naive-designated CD8 cells lacked CD45RO, were positively enriched for CCR7, and omitted terminally differentiated effector memory CD45RA+ cells. Nashville, Tennessee was home to all donors, each a Caucasian adult. The sample originates from a study of shared clonotypes between healthy human individuals. Study observations and caveats: The sharing of 4.5% to 6.5% of naive CD4 clonotypes was seen across a handful of donors.

Original processing notes: Junction-only sequences without quality scores were provided by ImmunoSEQ, so filtering was different. TCRdb keeps only in-frame clones here, not all; method: immunoSEQ multiplex PCR. V and J calls and clone size are as listed in that table; D and trimming were resolved from the DNA. The data contain some 2,100,000 clones, 93% of them singletons. This CDR3 contains 14 residues. The germline V and J ends were trimmed by 4 bases and 2 bases, with 9 bases remaining between them. Germline assignment: CDR1 SNHLY and CDR2 FYNNEI. The receptor comes from a man aged 18-30 years in good health. Some clones in this sample may be carry-over from other donors' samples. Sequences were obtained from naive CD8+ T cells from PBMCs. The V call is TRBV2, the J call TRBJ2-1; D is perhaps TRBD2 (5 bases). Written as DNA, the CDR3 is TGTGCCAGCAGTGTACCCGGGACCTACAATGAGCAGTTCTTC. This gives the protein CASSVPGTYNEQFF.